Listed below are T cell receptor beta chains from one sample, sequenced in a study of blood T cell repertoires in COVID-19. Clones were read by immunoSEQ multiplex PCR, and TCRdb kept only the in-frame ones, dropping some. Here the sample spans 170,000 or so clones, more than 85% being singletons. The sample taken for sequencing was peripheral blood. The receptors derive from a man aged 40-50 years with active or convalescent COVID-19. The CDR3 runs from the conserved cysteine through the conserved F or W. D genes are given only for firm matches. Rows may omit the clone size; those that give it use once, few, many or a size class.

D gene,J gene,clone size,V gene,CDR3 protein,CDR3 DNA
.,TRBJ2-3,.,TRBV19,CASSISRLSTDTQYF,TGTGCCAGTAGTATTTCGAGACTAAGCACAGATACGCAGTATTTT
.,TRBJ1-1,.,TRBV11-3,CASSLVGVGGTEAFF,TGTGCCAGCAGCTTAGTAGGGGTCGGGGGCACTGAAGCTTTCTTT
.,TRBJ2-1,.,TRBV27,CASTSLWGPGNEQFF,TGTGCCAGCACCTCACTCTGGGGGCCTGGGAATGAGCAGTTCTTC
TRBD1,TRBJ2-7,.,TRBV4-2,CASNLSWVGTGEQYF,TGTGCCAGCAACCTTTCATGGGTGGGGACAGGTGAGCAGTACTTC
TRBD1,TRBJ2-3,.,TRBV5-1,CASSFRTGGAADTQYF,TGCGCCAGCAGCTTTCGGACAGGGGGCGCGGCAGATACGCAGTATTTT
TRBD1,TRBJ2-5,.,TRBV5-1,CASSVAGGQETQYF,TGCGCCAGCAGCGTGGCAGGGGGTCAAGAGACCCAGTACTTC
TRBD1,TRBJ1-1,few,TRBV5-1,CASSGWTGHTEAFF,TGCGCCAGCAGCGGTTGGACAGGGCACACTGAAGCTTTCTTT
.,TRBJ1-3,once,TRBV5-5,CASSLVGGSVHSGNTIYF,TGTGCCAGCAGCTTGGTTGGGGGGAGCGTACACTCTGGAAACACCATATATTTT
.,TRBJ1-5,.,TRBV2,CASSEKGLSNQPQHF,TGTGCCAGCAGTGAAAAGGGACTTAGCAATCAGCCCCAGCATTTT
.,TRBJ2-2,.,TRBV7-3,CASSLAQRGELFF,TGTGCCAGCAGCTTAGCTCAGCGTGGGGAGCTGTTTTTT
.,TRBJ2-2,.,TRBV3-1/TRBV3-2,CASSLNTGELFF,TGTGCCAGCAGCCTAAACACCGGGGAGCTGTTTTTT
.,TRBJ1-6,.,TRBV4-1,CASSRDNSYNSPLHF,TGCGCCAGCAGCCGGGACAACTCCTATAATTCACCCCTCCACTTT
.,TRBJ2-7,.,TRBV7-9,CASSQDRSFYEQYF,TGTGCCAGCAGCCAAGACAGGTCGTTCTACGAGCAGTACTTC
.,TRBJ1-4,.,TRBV24-1,CATLLLRERVEKLFF,TGTGCCACCCTCCTCCTCCGCGAAAGAGTTGAAAAACTGTTTTTT
.,TRBJ2-5,.,TRBV4-1,CASSQDLSFEETQYF,TGCGCCAGCAGCCAAGATTTGTCTTTTGAGGAGACCCAGTACTTC
.,TRBJ2-2,.,TRBV24-1,CATSARVNTGELFF,TGTGCCACCAGTGCCAGGGTTAACACCGGGGAGCTGTTTTTT
.,TRBJ1-5,.,TRBV19,CASNQGRGNQPQHF,TGTGCCAGTAACCAGGGTCGGGGCAATCAGCCCCAGCATTTT
TRBD1,TRBJ2-7,.,TRBV28,CASSPTGGAWREQYF,TGTGCCAGCAGCCCCACAGGGGGCGCCTGGCGCGAGCAGTACTTC
TRBD2,TRBJ2-5,.,TRBV6-5,CASSYSGGETQYF,TGTGCCAGCAGTTACAGCGGGGGAGAGACCCAGTACTTC
.,TRBJ1-2,.,TRBV28,CASSQTFNYGYTF,TGTGCCAGCAGCCAAACTTTTAACTATGGCTACACCTTC
TRBD1,TRBJ1-5,few,TRBV19,CASTLTGKEPQHF,TGTGCCAGTACCCTGACAGGGAAGGAGCCCCAGCATTTT
.,TRBJ1-6,.,TRBV19,CASRRNTDPRSPLHF,TGTGCCAGTAGGAGGAATACGGATCCGCGGTCACCCCTCCACTTT
.,TRBJ1-1,.,TRBV28,CASRTGGINTEAFF,TGTGCCAGCAGGACGGGAGGCATTAACACTGAAGCTTTCTTT
.,TRBJ1-6,.,TRBV2,CASSRGGYSPLHF,TGTGCCAGCAGTCGAGGAGGTTATTCACCCCTCCACTTT
.,TRBJ2-3,once,TRBV19,CASSQRDFPTDTQYF,TGTGCCAGTAGTCAAAGGGACTTCCCCACAGATACGCAGTATTTT
TRBD2,TRBJ2-1,.,TRBV3-1/TRBV3-2,CASSPGTSGYNEQFF,TGTGCCAGCAGCCCCGGGACTAGCGGGTACAATGAGCAGTTCTTC
TRBD2,TRBJ2-7,.,TRBV5-1,CASSLVGGSNEQYF,TGCGCCAGCAGCTTGGTCGGGGGGAGCAACGAGCAGTACTTC
TRBD1,TRBJ1-1,.,TRBV18,CASSPNRTGRAFF,TGTGCCAGCTCGCCAAACCGGACAGGGCGGGCTTTCTTT
.,TRBJ2-1,.,TRBV2,CASSDSRSNEQFF,TGTGCCAGCAGTGATTCCAGGTCTAATGAGCAGTTCTTC
.,TRBJ1-1,.,TRBV9,CASSVGDNMNTEAFF,TGTGCCAGCAGCGTAGGGGACAACATGAACACTGAAGCTTTCTTT
.,TRBJ1-1,few,TRBV5-4,CASSLEGQPNTEAFF,TGTGCCAGCAGCTTGGAAGGACAGCCGAACACTGAAGCTTTCTTT
TRBD1,TRBJ1-1,many,TRBV4-3,CASSQDGQGEAFF,TGCGCCAGCAGCCAAGATGGACAGGGTGAAGCTTTCTTT
.,TRBJ2-3,.,TRBV28,CASSSSRVGNSTRDTDTQYF,TGTGCCAGCAGTTCGAGCAGGGTAGGGAACAGTACCAGGGATACAGATACGCAGTATTTT
TRBD2,TRBJ2-7,.,TRBV28,CASSLNPSGGYEQYF,TGTGCCAGCAGTTTAAATCCCAGCGGGGGATACGAGCAGTACTTC
TRBD2,TRBJ2-7,.,TRBV13,CASSSGLAGREQYF,TGTGCCAGCAGCTCAGGACTAGCGGGGCGGGAGCAGTACTTC
.,TRBJ1-5,.,TRBV24-1,CATSDFGNQPQHF,TGTGCCACCAGTGATTTCGGGAATCAGCCCCAGCATTTT
.,TRBJ1-4,.,TRBV28,CASSLSQMNEKLFF,TGTGCCAGCAGTTTAAGTCAGATGAATGAAAAACTGTTTTTT
TRBD2,TRBJ2-3,.,TRBV5-1,CASSRVDGLGTQYF,TGCGCCAGCAGCCGGGTGGACGGACTAGGTACGCAGTATTTT
.,TRBJ1-6,.,TRBV14,CASSQESVNSPLHF,TGTGCCAGCAGCCAAGAATCGGTTAATTCACCCCTCCACTTT
.,TRBJ1-6,.,TRBV29-1,CSVLGSRGTYNSPLHF,TGCAGCGTTTTAGGCTCCCGGGGTACCTATAATTCACCCCTCCACTTT
.,TRBJ1-5,once,TRBV12-5,CATGRAGNQPQHF,TGTGCTACAGGAAGGGCGGGAAATCAGCCCCAGCATTTT
TRBD1,TRBJ1-5,once,TRBV13,CASSLHRGDQPQHF,TGTGCCAGCAGCCTCCACAGGGGAGATCAGCCCCAGCATTTT
.,TRBJ1-5,once,TRBV14,CASSPGSFNQPQHF,TGTGCCAGCAGCCCAGGGTCTTTTAATCAGCCCCAGCATTTT
TRBD2,TRBJ2-5,.,TRBV20-1,CSASTAGGQETQYF,TGCAGTGCTAGTACAGCGGGGGGGCAAGAGACCCAGTACTTC
.,TRBJ1-2,.,TRBV27,CASSLVGSTGGYTF,TGTGCCAGCAGTTTGGTAGGCTCCACGGGTGGCTACACCTTC
.,TRBJ1-1,.,TRBV12-3/TRBV12-4,CASREGAEAFF,TGTGCCAGCAGGGAGGGAGCGGAAGCTTTCTTT
.,TRBJ2-7,.,TRBV2,CASSEARSGYSTYEQYF,TGTGCCAGCAGTGAAGCGAGGAGCGGGTATTCAACCTACGAGCAGTACTTC
.,TRBJ2-1,.,TRBV5-4,CASSSQGYEQFF,TGTGCCAGCAGCTCTCAGGGCTATGAGCAGTTCTTC